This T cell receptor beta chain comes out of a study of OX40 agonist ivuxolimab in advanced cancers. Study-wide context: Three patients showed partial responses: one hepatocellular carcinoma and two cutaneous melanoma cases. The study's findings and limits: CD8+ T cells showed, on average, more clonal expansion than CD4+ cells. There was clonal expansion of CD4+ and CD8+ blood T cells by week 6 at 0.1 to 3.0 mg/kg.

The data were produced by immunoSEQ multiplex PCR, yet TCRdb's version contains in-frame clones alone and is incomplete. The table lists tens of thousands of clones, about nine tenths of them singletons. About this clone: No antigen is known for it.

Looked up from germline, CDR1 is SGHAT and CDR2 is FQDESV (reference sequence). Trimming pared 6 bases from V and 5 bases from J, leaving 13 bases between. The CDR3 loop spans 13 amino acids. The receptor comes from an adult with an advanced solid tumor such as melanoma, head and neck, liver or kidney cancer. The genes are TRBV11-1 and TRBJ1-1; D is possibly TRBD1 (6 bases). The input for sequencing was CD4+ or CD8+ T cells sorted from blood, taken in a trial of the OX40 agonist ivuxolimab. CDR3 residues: CASSPDRFTEAFF. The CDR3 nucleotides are TGTGCCAGCAGTCCAGACAGGTTTACTGAAGCTTTCTTT.